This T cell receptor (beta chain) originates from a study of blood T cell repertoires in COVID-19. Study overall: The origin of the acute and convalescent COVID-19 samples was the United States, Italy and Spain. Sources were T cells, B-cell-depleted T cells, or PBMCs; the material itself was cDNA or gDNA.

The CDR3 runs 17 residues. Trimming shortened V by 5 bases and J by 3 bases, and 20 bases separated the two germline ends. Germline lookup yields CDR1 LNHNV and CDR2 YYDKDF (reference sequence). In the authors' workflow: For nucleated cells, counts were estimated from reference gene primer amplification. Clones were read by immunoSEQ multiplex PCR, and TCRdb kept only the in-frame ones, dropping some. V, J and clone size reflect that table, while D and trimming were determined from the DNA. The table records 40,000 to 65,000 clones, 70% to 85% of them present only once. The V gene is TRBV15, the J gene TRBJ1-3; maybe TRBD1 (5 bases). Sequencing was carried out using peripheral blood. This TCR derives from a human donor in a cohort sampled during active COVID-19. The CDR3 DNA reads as TGTGCCACCAGCGGAACTGGGCAGGGTCGGATTGGAAACACCATATATTTT. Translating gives CATSGTGQGRIGNTIYF. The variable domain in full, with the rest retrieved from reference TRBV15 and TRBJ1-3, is DAMVIQNPRYQVTQFGKPVTLSCSQTLNHNVMYWYQQKSSQAPKLLFHYYDKDFNNEADTPDNFQSRRPNTSFCFLDIRSPGLGDTAMYLCATSGTGQGRIGNTIYFGEGSWLTVV.